The source of this T cell receptor (beta chain) is a study of T cell responses to AZD1222 COVID-19 vaccine. Germline V gene sequence: CDR1 MNHEY, CDR2 SMNVEV (reference sequence). CDR3 length: 15 residues. V dropped 6 bases and J dropped 7; count of bases not matched to a gene: 10. Assay: immunoSEQ multiplex PCR; the TCRdb copy retains only in-frame clones and omits some. The sample consists of around 140,000 clones, 75% to 90% of them appearing once. Study-level findings and limits: Compared with day 0, the breadth and depth of the Spike-specific TCR repertoire rose significantly after two doses of AZD1222. Spike was spanned by vaccine-associated CD4 TCRs, with dominance at 160-218 and 743-854.

Regarding this clone: The antigen remains unidentified.

The TCR originated in an adult in good health. The chain recombines TRBV27 with TRBJ2-1; 9 nucleotides match TRBD1. Sequenced here: peripheral blood, sampled on day 0 of AZD1222 vaccination. This chain's CDR3 is CASRPRDRVENEQFF. The CDR3 DNA follows: TGTGCCAGCAGACCCCGGGACAGGGTCGAAAATGAGCAGTTCTTC.